A selection of T cell receptor beta chains follows, all from one sample in a study of T cells after yellow fever vaccination. TCRdb re-called the 5' RACE reads with MiXCR, one entry per CDR3 protein. The sample lists 250,000 to 350,000 distinct CDR3 sequences; under 9% were seen once. The sample consisted of CD4+ T cells sorted from PBMCs, taken 5 days after the yellow fever booster vaccination. All receptors come from a man aged 18 to 30 who received the YFV17D yellow fever vaccine. Each CDR3 is given with its conserved first and last residue. The order of the fields is CDR3 protein, CDR3 DNA, J gene, V gene, D gene, clone size. The D gene is left open where the match is weak. Part of the rows lack a size; the others show once, few, many or a class for expanded clones.

CDR3: CASSVPGQGSGNTIYF; DNA: TGTGCCAGCAGTGTTCCGGGACAGGGGTCCGGGAACACCATATATTTT; J: TRBJ1-3; V: TRBV12-3/TRBV12-4; D: TRBD1; size: few
CDR3: CSAEQGARGYTF; DNA: TGCAGTGCTGAACAGGGGGCGCGAGGCTACACCTTC; J: TRBJ1-2; V: TRBV20-1; D: TRBD1; size: .
CDR3: CASSDTLTDTQYF; DNA: TGTGCCAGCAGCGACACCCTCACAGATACGCAGTATTTT; J: TRBJ2-3; V: TRBV11-2; D: .; size: few
CDR3: CASSYAPGAGGYGYTF; DNA: TGTGCCAGCAGTTACGCCCCGGGGGCGGGGGGCTATGGCTACACCTTC; J: TRBJ1-2; V: TRBV6-6; D: .; size: few
CDR3: CASCGAAGGADTQYF; DNA: TGTGCCAGCTGCGGAGCCGCGGGGGGCGCAGATACGCAGTATTTT; J: TRBJ2-3; V: TRBV6-6; D: TRBD2; size: .
CDR3: CASSLPASGVTDTQYF; DNA: TGTGCCAGCAGCTTACCGGCTAGCGGGGTCACAGATACGCAGTATTTT; J: TRBJ2-3; V: TRBV7-9; D: TRBD2; size: few
CDR3: CASSLEAGLNSPLHF; DNA: TGTGCCAGCAGCTTAGAGGCAGGATTAAATTCACCCCTCCACTTT; J: TRBJ1-6; V: TRBV7-2; D: .; size: few
CDR3: CASSRWGGNNATNEKLFF; DNA: TGTGCCAGCAGTCGGTGGGGAGGGAATAATGCAACTAATGAAAAACTGTTTTTT; J: TRBJ1-4; V: TRBV6-2/TRBV6-3; D: .; size: few
CDR3: CASSDIGPPDTQYF; DNA: TGTGCCAGCAGCGATATAGGCCCCCCAGATACGCAGTATTTT; J: TRBJ2-3; V: TRBV6-2/TRBV6-3; D: .; size: .
CDR3: CASSGDRADTQYF; DNA: TGTGCCAGCTCAGGGGACCGCGCAGATACGCAGTATTTT; J: TRBJ2-3; V: TRBV18; D: .; size: few
CDR3: CSARGMGQGNTEAFF; DNA: TGCAGTGCTAGAGGAATGGGGCAGGGGAACACTGAAGCTTTCTTT; J: TRBJ1-1; V: TRBV20-1; D: .; size: few
CDR3: CASSLMGQGAYEQYF; DNA: TGTGCCAGCAGTTTAATGGGACAGGGGGCCTACGAGCAGTACTTC; J: TRBJ2-7; V: TRBV12-3/TRBV12-4; D: TRBD1; size: .
CDR3: CASSLAFGLAQKTQYF; DNA: TGCGCCAGCAGCTTGGCGTTTGGACTAGCCCAAAAGACCCAGTACTTC; J: TRBJ2-5; V: TRBV5-1; D: TRBD2; size: .
CDR3: CASSRQTSGGAGETQYF; DNA: TGTGCCAGCAGCCGGCAGACTAGCGGGGGGGCGGGAGAGACCCAGTACTTC; J: TRBJ2-5; V: TRBV4-2; D: TRBD2; size: .
CDR3: CASSRAWAPNTEAFF; DNA: TGTGCCAGCAGCCGTGCCTGGGCGCCGAACACTGAAGCTTTCTTT; J: TRBJ1-1; V: TRBV5-5; D: .; size: .
CDR3: CASSLTGHGYTF; DNA: TGTGCCAGCAGCTTGACGGGACATGGCTACACCTTC; J: TRBJ1-2; V: TRBV5-4; D: .; size: many
CDR3: CASSPFGQNTEAFF; DNA: TGTGCCAGCTCACCATTCGGACAGAACACTGAAGCTTTCTTT; J: TRBJ1-1; V: TRBV18; D: .; size: few
CDR3: CASSFLAGNTIYF; DNA: TGTGCCAGCAGCTTCTTAGCGGGAAACACCATATATTTT; J: TRBJ1-3; V: TRBV7-9; D: .; size: .
CDR3: CASSQEVRGGELFF; DNA: TGCGCCAGCAGCCAAGAGGTTCGCGGCGGGGAGCTGTTTTTT; J: TRBJ2-2; V: TRBV4-3; D: .; size: few
CDR3: CASSHTSGGQPSSYNEQFF; DNA: TGTGCCAGCAGCCATACTAGCGGGGGGCAGCCCAGCTCCTACAATGAGCAGTTCTTC; J: TRBJ2-1; V: TRBV3-1; D: TRBD2; size: .
CDR3: CASSQATTGELFF; DNA: TGTGCCAGCAGCCAAGCAACAACCGGGGAGCTGTTTTTT; J: TRBJ2-2; V: TRBV4-2; D: .; size: many
CDR3: CAILSREQSTDTQYF; DNA: TGTGCCATCCTGTCGCGGGAGCAGAGCACAGATACGCAGTATTTT; J: TRBJ2-3; V: TRBV10-3; D: TRBD2; size: .
CDR3: CASSIRGSTNYGYTF; DNA: TGTGCCAGCAGTATACGGGGGTCGACGAACTATGGCTACACCTTC; J: TRBJ1-2; V: TRBV7-9; D: .; size: few
CDR3: CASEKGQYRTDTQYF; DNA: TGTGCCAGCGAAAAGGGCCAATATCGCACAGATACGCAGTATTTT; J: TRBJ2-3; V: TRBV5-6; D: .; size: few
CDR3: CASSLAPPAFMNTEAFF; DNA: TGTGCCAGCAGCTTAGCCCCCCCAGCCTTTATGAACACTGAAGCTTTCTTT; J: TRBJ1-1; V: TRBV7-9; D: .; size: many
CDR3: CASKGLAGAQETQYF; DNA: TGCGCCAGCAAAGGACTAGCGGGGGCACAAGAGACCCAGTACTTC; J: TRBJ2-5; V: TRBV5-1; D: TRBD2; size: few